This T cell receptor (beta chain) was found in a study of T cells in Graves' hyperthyroidism and ophthalmopathy. Participants, patients aged 18 to 65, had newly diagnosed hyperthyroidism with a duration under 2 months. Template material for amplifying TCR beta CDR3 regions consisted of RNA transcripts. A set of HTBI primers served as the primers for a first-round RT-PCR of the TCR CDR3. TCRdb recomputed calls from the multiplex PCR reads with MiXCR, one row per CDR3 protein. Here the sample spans a few hundred thousand distinct CDR3 sequences, more than 15% being singletons. Germline V gene data show CDR1 as LNHDA and CDR2 as SQIVND (reference sequence). The CDR3 consists of 17 residues. V dropped 5 bases and J dropped 0 bases, with 17 bases sitting between them.

Material: blood. This clonotype originated in a woman aged 30 to 39 with Graves' hyperthyroidism. The rearrangement uses TRBV19 and TRBJ2-4, with TRBD1 as a possible D gene (6 bases). The CDR3 sequence: CASSSHKRTEAKNIQYF. In DNA, the CDR3 is TGTGCCAGTAGTTCTCACAAGCGGACAGAAGCCAAAAACATTCAGTACTTC.